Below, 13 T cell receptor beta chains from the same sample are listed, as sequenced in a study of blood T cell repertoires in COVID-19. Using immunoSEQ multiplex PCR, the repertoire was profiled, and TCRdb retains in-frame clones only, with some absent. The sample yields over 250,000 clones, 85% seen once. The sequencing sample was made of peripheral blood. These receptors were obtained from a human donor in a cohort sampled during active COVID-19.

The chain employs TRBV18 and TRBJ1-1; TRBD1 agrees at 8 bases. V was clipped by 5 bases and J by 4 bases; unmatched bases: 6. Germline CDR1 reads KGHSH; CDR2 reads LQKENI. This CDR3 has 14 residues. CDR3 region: CASSSTGAGTEAFF. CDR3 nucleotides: TGTGCCAGCTCATCGACAGGGGCGGGCACTGAAGCTTTCTTT.

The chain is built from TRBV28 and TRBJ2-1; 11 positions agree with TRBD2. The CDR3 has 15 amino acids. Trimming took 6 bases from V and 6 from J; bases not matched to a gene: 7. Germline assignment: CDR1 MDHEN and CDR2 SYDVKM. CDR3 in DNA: TGTGCCAGCAGCCCCCCTAGCGGGAGGTCCAATGAGCAGTTCTTC. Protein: CASSPPSGRSNEQFF.

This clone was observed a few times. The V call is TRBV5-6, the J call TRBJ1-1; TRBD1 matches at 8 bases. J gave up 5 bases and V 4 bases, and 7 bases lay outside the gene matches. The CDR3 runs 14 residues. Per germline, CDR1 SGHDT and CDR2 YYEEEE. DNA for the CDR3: TGTGCCAGCAGCGCGTCGGACAGGGCGACTGAAGCTTTCTTT. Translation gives CASSASDRATEAFF.

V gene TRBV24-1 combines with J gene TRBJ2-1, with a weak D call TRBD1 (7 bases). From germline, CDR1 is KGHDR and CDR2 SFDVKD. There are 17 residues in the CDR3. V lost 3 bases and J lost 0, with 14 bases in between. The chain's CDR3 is CATSDPGDRSSYNEQFF. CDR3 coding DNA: TGTGCCACCAGTGATCCGGGGGACAGAAGCTCCTACAATGAGCAGTTCTTC.

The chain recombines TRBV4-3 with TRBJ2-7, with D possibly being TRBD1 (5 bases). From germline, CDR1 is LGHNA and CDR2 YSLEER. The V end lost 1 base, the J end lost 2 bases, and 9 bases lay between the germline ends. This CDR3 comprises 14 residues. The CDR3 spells CASSQVGRAYEQYF. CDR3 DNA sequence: TGCGCCAGCAGCCAAGTGGGCAGGGCCTACGAGCAGTACTTC.

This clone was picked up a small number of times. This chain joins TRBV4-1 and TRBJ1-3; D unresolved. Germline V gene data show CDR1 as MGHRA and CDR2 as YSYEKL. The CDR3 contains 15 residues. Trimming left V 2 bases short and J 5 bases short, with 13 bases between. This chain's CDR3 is CASSQIGLRRNTIYF. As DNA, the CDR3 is TGCGCCAGCAGCCAAATAGGACTTCGCCGAAACACCATATATTTT.

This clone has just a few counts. This chain's CDR3 is CASSWNSRREDTQYF. In DNA form, the CDR3 reads TGTGCCAGCAGCTGGAACAGCCGACGAGAAGATACGCAGTATTTT. The gene calls are TRBV5-4 and TRBJ2-3, with D hard to call. The CDR3 has 15 amino acids. The V and J ends lost 3 bases and 5 bases respectively, with 16 bases between them. Per the germline V gene, CDR1 is SGHNT and CDR2 is YYREEE (reference sequence).

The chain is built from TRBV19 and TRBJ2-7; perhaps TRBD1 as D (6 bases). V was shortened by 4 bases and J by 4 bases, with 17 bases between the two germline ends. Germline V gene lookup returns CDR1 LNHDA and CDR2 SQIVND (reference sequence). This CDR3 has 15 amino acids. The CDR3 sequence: CASSNLTGFGYEQYF. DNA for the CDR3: TGTGCCAGTAGTAATTTAACAGGGTTTGGTTACGAGCAGTACTTC.

CDR3 bases: TGTGCCAGTAGTACACTGCCTAGAAATGAGCAGTTCTTC. Its protein product is CASSTLPRNEQFF. J is TRBJ2-1 and V is TRBV19, with unresolved D. CDR3 size: 13 residues. The germline V gene has CDR1 LNHDA and CDR2 SQIVND (reference sequence). Deletions cut 4 bases from V and 7 bases from J, with 11 bases between.

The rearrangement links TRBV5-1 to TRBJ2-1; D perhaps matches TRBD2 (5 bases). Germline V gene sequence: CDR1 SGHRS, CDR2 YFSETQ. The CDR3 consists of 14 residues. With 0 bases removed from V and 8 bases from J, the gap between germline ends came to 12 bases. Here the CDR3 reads CASSLELGGDEQFF. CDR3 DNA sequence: TGCGCCAGCAGCTTGGAACTAGGTGGCGATGAGCAGTTCTTC.

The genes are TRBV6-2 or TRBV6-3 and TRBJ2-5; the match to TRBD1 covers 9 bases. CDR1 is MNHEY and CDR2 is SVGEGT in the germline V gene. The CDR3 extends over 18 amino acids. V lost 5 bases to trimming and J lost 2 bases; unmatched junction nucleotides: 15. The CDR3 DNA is TGTGCCAGCAGTACGCCGCTGGGTAACAGGGGGCCACAAGAGACCCAGTACTTC. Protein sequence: CASSTPLGNRGPQETQYF.

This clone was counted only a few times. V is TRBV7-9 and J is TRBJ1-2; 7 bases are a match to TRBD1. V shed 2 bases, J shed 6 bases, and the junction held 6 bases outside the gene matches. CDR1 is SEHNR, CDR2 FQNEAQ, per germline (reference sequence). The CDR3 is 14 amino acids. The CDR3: CASSLHRGDDGYTF. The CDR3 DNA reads TGTGCCAGCAGCTTACACAGGGGTGACGATGGCTACACCTTC.

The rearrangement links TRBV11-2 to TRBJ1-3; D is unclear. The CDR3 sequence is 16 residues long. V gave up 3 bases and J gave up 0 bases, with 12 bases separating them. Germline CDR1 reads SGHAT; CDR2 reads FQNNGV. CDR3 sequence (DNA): TGTGCCAGCAGCTTTATGGGGAGAACCTCTGGAAACACCATATATTTT. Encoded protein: CASSFMGRTSGNTIYF.